This is a list of T cell receptor beta chains from one sample in a study of cytomegalovirus exposure and HLA in healthy donors. Clones were sequenced by immunoSEQ multiplex PCR, and TCRdb holds only the in-frame ones, with some missing. This repertoire shows 150,000 to 200,000 clones, over 70% found once; its top ten account for 1.4%. The sequenced sample consisted of PBMCs. These receptors were collected from a man aged 18-30 years in good health and CMV-seronegative. Both conserved end residues are trimmed from each CDR3. Each record gives: J gene, clone size, V gene, CDR3 protein. Clone size is given for some rows only: seen once, a few or many times, or a class if the clone is expanded.

TRBJ1-2 | few | TRBV5-1 | ASSFTGGYGYT
TRBJ2-5 | - | TRBV15 | ATSRIKTMQETQY
TRBJ2-7 | few | TRBV5-5 | ASSSGLHEQY
TRBJ2-3 | - | TRBV7-2 | ASSLTGLVDDTQY
TRBJ2-1 | - | TRBV9 | ASSDSLAGGPRAYNEQF
TRBJ2-7 | few | TRBV5-5 | ASSLADIPYEQY
TRBJ2-5 | - | TRBV5-5 | ASSLEREGHGTQY
TRBJ2-7 | - | TRBV27 | ASSPGQAIYEQY
TRBJ2-7 | - | TRBV5-4 | ASSPGQGTPPYEQY
TRBJ2-5 | - | TRBV4-1 | ASSQIIGLAGGGETQY
TRBJ2-2 | - | TRBV7-8 | ASSFTGVGELF
TRBJ2-7 | - | TRBV7-9 | ASSLGQTSYEQY
TRBJ2-5 | - | TRBV7-9 | ASSLGGPGGTQY
TRBJ2-2 | - | TRBV2 | ASSPNNGELF
TRBJ2-2 | - | TRBV7-8 | ASSRTDLAYTGELF
TRBJ2-5 | - | TRBV7-9 | ASSLPTGRETQY
TRBJ2-2 | - | TRBV5-3 | ARSRQGSGELF
TRBJ1-1 | - | TRBV7-2 | ASTSRGTEAF
TRBJ1-5 | - | TRBV30 | AWSDGASTNQPQH
TRBJ1-2 | - | TRBV9 | ASSTGPYGYT
TRBJ2-3 | - | TRBV5-8 | ASSWGRTSQGGGQY
TRBJ1-4 | - | TRBV6-5 | ASSYSRQAGEKLF
TRBJ1-1 | - | TRBV19 | ASSILWTDMNTEAF
TRBJ2-7 | - | TRBV7-9 | ASSLSEREVHEQY
TRBJ1-2 | - | TRBV6-5 | ASSYSSQGFSGYT